This T cell receptor (beta chain) was observed in a study of regulatory T cells in long-lasting Graves disease. Specified time point: persistent/refractory GD, antithyroid drugs over 5 years with positive TRAb. TCR sequences were obtained from RNA taken from PBMCs. An endocrinology unit in Xi'an, China, supplied the patients. This clonotype appeared many times. Investigators prepared the TCR beta libraries by applying iRepertoire HTBI primers and Arm-PCR of CDR3 regions. TCRdb reanalysed the multiplex PCR reads using MiXCR and keeps one entry per CDR3 protein. The sample holds 400,000 to 500,000 distinct CDR3 sequences; 21% are singletons and the top ten take roughly an eighth. Trimming shortened V by 4 bases and J by 5 bases, and 8 bases separated the two germline ends. The CDR3 runs to 12 residues.

The TCR comes from a female donor with Graves disease. V and J are TRBV12-3 or TRBV12-4 and TRBJ1-2, with no clear D. The sample here was peripheral blood mononuclear cells (PBMCs), taken when the disease was refractory, from a patient treated with antithyroid drugs. CDR3 coding DNA: TGTGCCAGCAGTTCCCTCCAGTATGGCTACACCTTC. Amino acid sequence: CASSSLQYGYTF.